This T cell receptor beta chain was captured in a study of identical twins. Findings and caveats of the study: Cord blood's abundant beta clonotypes had fewer insertions, unlike memory repertoires.

Donors uniformly comprised healthy Caucasians. This clonotype was seen repeatedly, ten times or more. What it recognizes is unknown. Sequence at one end of the junction differs from germline and may be a read error. One entry per CDR3 protein, called by TCRdb with MiXCR from the 5' RACE reads. There are about 660,000 distinct CDR3 sequences in the sample; 8.6% occur only once, and about 0.98% lies in the top ten. The same sample was also used in a study of yellow fever vaccine responses in identical twins.

This sequence was found in a young woman in good health. The sample taken for sequencing was PBMCs.

CDR3 amino acids: CASSPTSGGTDTQYF. The CDR3 nucleotides read TGTGCTAGCAGCCCGACTAGCGGGGGAACAGATACGCAGTATTTT. J is TRBJ2-3 and V is TRBV7-7, with 12 positions matching TRBD2. CDR1 and CDR2 from the germline V gene are SSHAT and FNYEAQ (reference sequence). This CDR3 comprises 15 residues. The whole variable domain, filled in from reference TRBV7-7 and TRBJ2-3, reads GAGVSQSPRYKVTKRGQDVTLRCDPISSHATLYWYQQALGQGPEFLTYFNYEAQPDKSGLPSDRFSAERPEGSISTLTIQRTEQRDSAMYRCASSPTSGGTDTQYFGPGTRLTVL.